The entry below gives a single TCR beta chain sequence along with its context. Its antigen is unknown. The data were taken from a study of a mutant IDH1 vaccine in newly diagnosed glioma. Study-wide background: Vaccine dosing followed radiotherapy by 4-6 weeks, or accompanied temozolomide cycles. Treated patients had a mean age of about 44 years and a sex split that was roughly 60% male and approximately 40% female. Beforehand, treatment had been radiotherapy, temozolomide, or both; the majority received both.

As for time point: week 11, during vaccination. Doses consisted of 300 ug of mutant IDH1 20-mer peptide each, paired with topical imiquimod. Profiling relied on immunoSEQ multiplex PCR, and the TCRdb table lists in-frame clones only, not all of them. In the table there are under 150,000 clones, roughly 75% of which are singletons. Sequenced here: PBMCs, sampled from a glioma patient whose treatment included an IDH1 peptide vaccine. The source of this sequence is a man aged 35-49 years with glioma.

CDR3 DNA: TGCGCCAGCAGTTCGGGATTCCGCACAGATACGCAGTATTTT. It yields the protein CASSSGFRTDTQYF. This chain connects TRBV5-1 to TRBJ2-3; D might be TRBD2 (5 bases). Germline V gives CDR1 SGHRS, CDR2 YFSETQ. This CDR3 contains 14 residues. V was pared by 5 bases and J by 1 base, with 11 bases between.